This is a list of T cell receptor beta chains from one sample in a study of response to subunit inactivated influenza vaccine. Each CDR3 protein gets one entry after TCRdb re-called the RT-PCR reads with MiXCR. Of hundreds of thousands of distinct CDR3 sequences detected, around 10% appear once; the ten largest clones hold roughly 9.6%. Separately, the same data were catalogued under a study of T cells expressing NK-cell markers.

The sample here was PBMCs from blood, taken on the day of vaccination. The receptors were gathered from a man between 45 and 60 years old who received an inactivated influenza vaccine. Each CDR3 is given with its conserved first and last residue. The D gene is left open where the match is weak. Clone size appears in some rows only: once, few, many, or a class for an expanded clone.

d_gene: -
v_gene: TRBV20-1
j_gene: TRBJ2-1
abundance: -
CDR3aa: CSARTAGKEQFF
CDR3nt: TGCAGTGCTAGGACGGCAGGGAAGGAGCAGTTCTTC

d_gene: -
v_gene: TRBV10-2
j_gene: TRBJ2-3
abundance: -
CDR3aa: CASESGAGDTQYF
CDR3nt: TGCGCCAGCGAGTCTGGGGCGGGAGATACGCAGTATTTT

d_gene: TRBD2
v_gene: TRBV7-2
j_gene: TRBJ2-1
abundance: many
CDR3aa: CASSSLAGLEQFF
CDR3nt: TGTGCCAGCAGCTCCCTCGCGGGACTAGAGCAGTTCTTC

d_gene: TRBD1
v_gene: TRBV7-9
j_gene: TRBJ2-5
abundance: -
CDR3aa: CASSLDRFQETQYF
CDR3nt: TGTGCCAGCAGCTTGGACAGGTTCCAAGAGACCCAGTACTTC

d_gene: TRBD2
v_gene: TRBV20-1
j_gene: TRBJ2-3
abundance: many
CDR3aa: CSAPTSGYTDTQYF
CDR3nt: TGCAGTGCCCCGACTAGCGGCTACACAGATACGCAGTATTTT

d_gene: TRBD1
v_gene: TRBV14
j_gene: TRBJ2-7
abundance: -
CDR3aa: CASSRKTGTGGYEQYF
CDR3nt: TGTGCCAGCAGCCGGAAAACCGGGACAGGGGGATACGAGCAGTACTTC

d_gene: -
v_gene: TRBV4-1
j_gene: TRBJ2-7
abundance: few
CDR3aa: CASSQPYGEQYF
CDR3nt: TGCGCCAGCAGCCAGCCGTACGGGGAGCAGTACTTC

d_gene: TRBD2
v_gene: TRBV6-2/TRBV6-3
j_gene: TRBJ2-1
abundance: few
CDR3aa: CAITSGGSYNEQFF
CDR3nt: TGTGCCATCACTAGCGGGGGGTCATACAATGAGCAGTTCTTC

d_gene: -
v_gene: TRBV11-2
j_gene: TRBJ2-6
abundance: few
CDR3aa: CASSLVSFLAEAGANVLTF
CDR3nt: TGTGCCAGCAGCTTAGTCTCCTTTCTTGCGGAAGCTGGGGCCAACGTCCTGACTTTC

d_gene: -
v_gene: TRBV11-2
j_gene: TRBJ2-5
abundance: few
CDR3aa: CASSSPSPLASSETQYF
CDR3nt: TGTGCCAGCAGCTCACCCTCCCCATTAGCGTCGTCAGAGACCCAGTACTTC

d_gene: -
v_gene: TRBV7-9
j_gene: TRBJ2-1
abundance: few
CDR3aa: CASSSYREHNEQFF
CDR3nt: TGTGCCAGCAGCTCGTACCGGGAGCACAATGAGCAGTTCTTC

d_gene: -
v_gene: TRBV6-2/TRBV6-3
j_gene: TRBJ2-1
abundance: few
CDR3aa: CASQRERSYNEQFF
CDR3nt: TGTGCCAGCCAACGGGAGCGGTCCTACAATGAGCAGTTCTTC

d_gene: TRBD2
v_gene: TRBV4-3
j_gene: TRBJ2-1
abundance: few
CDR3aa: CASSPGTSGSSYNEQFF
CDR3nt: TGCGCCAGCAGCCCAGGGACTAGCGGGAGCTCCTACAATGAGCAGTTCTTC

d_gene: -
v_gene: TRBV3-1
j_gene: TRBJ2-1
abundance: -
CDR3aa: CASSRLRGEFYNEQFF
CDR3nt: TGTGCCAGCAGCCGGCTTAGGGGGGAGTTCTACAATGAGCAGTTCTTC

d_gene: -
v_gene: TRBV11-3
j_gene: TRBJ1-1
abundance: few
CDR3aa: CASSLDPQGATEAFF
CDR3nt: TGTGCCAGCAGCTTAGACCCTCAGGGAGCCACTGAAGCTTTCTTT

d_gene: -
v_gene: TRBV19
j_gene: TRBJ2-3
abundance: -
CDR3aa: CASRKSGNRLTDTQYF
CDR3nt: TGTGCCAGTAGAAAATCAGGGAATCGCCTCACAGATACGCAGTATTTT

d_gene: TRBD2
v_gene: TRBV5-1
j_gene: TRBJ2-1
abundance: many
CDR3aa: CASSLRLAGVSGEQFF
CDR3nt: TGCGCCAGCAGCCTACGACTAGCGGGAGTCTCTGGGGAGCAGTTCTTC

d_gene: TRBD1
v_gene: TRBV24-1
j_gene: TRBJ1-2
abundance: -
CDR3aa: CATSDPRTGLYGYTF
CDR3nt: TGTGCCACCAGTGATCCGCGGACAGGGCTTTATGGCTACACCTTC

d_gene: -
v_gene: TRBV29-1
j_gene: TRBJ2-3
abundance: -
CDR3aa: CILFGAGDADTQYF
CDR3nt: TGCATCCTTTTTGGGGCAGGGGATGCAGATACGCAGTATTTT

d_gene: TRBD1
v_gene: TRBV25-1
j_gene: TRBJ2-6
abundance: few
CDR3aa: CASSFQQGRSTTGANVLTF
CDR3nt: TGTGCCAGCAGTTTTCAACAGGGGAGAAGTACGACTGGGGCCAACGTCCTGACTTTC

d_gene: -
v_gene: TRBV29-1
j_gene: TRBJ2-7
abundance: -
CDR3aa: CSVLTGALPYEQYF
CDR3nt: TGCAGCGTCCTCACTGGGGCTCTCCCCTACGAGCAGTACTTC

d_gene: -
v_gene: TRBV9
j_gene: TRBJ2-2
abundance: few
CDR3aa: CASSPFLGVTNTGELFF
CDR3nt: TGTGCCAGCAGCCCGTTCCTGGGGGTGACTAACACCGGGGAGCTGTTTTTT

d_gene: TRBD2
v_gene: TRBV12-3/TRBV12-4
j_gene: TRBJ2-5
abundance: few
CDR3aa: CASSGLAVQETQYF
CDR3nt: TGTGCCAGCAGCGGACTAGCGGTTCAAGAGACCCAGTACTTC

d_gene: -
v_gene: TRBV19
j_gene: TRBJ2-3
abundance: few
CDR3aa: CASKGNFLGDTQYF
CDR3nt: TGTGCCAGTAAAGGGAACTTCCTCGGGGATACGCAGTATTTT

d_gene: TRBD2
v_gene: TRBV5-6
j_gene: TRBJ2-1
abundance: few
CDR3aa: CASRRKRLAGNNEQFF
CDR3nt: TGTGCCAGCAGGAGGAAACGGCTAGCGGGAAACAATGAGCAGTTCTTC

d_gene: -
v_gene: TRBV3-1
j_gene: TRBJ2-7
abundance: -
CDR3aa: CASSHGTLRYEQYF
CDR3nt: TGTGCCAGCAGCCACGGGACCCTGAGGTACGAGCAGTACTTC

d_gene: -
v_gene: TRBV12-3/TRBV12-4
j_gene: TRBJ2-7
abundance: -
CDR3aa: CASSLVTGSYEQYF
CDR3nt: TGTGCCAGCAGTTTAGTTACCGGGTCTTACGAGCAGTACTTC

d_gene: -
v_gene: TRBV5-1
j_gene: TRBJ2-4
abundance: many
CDR3aa: CASSLSGVQNIQYF
CDR3nt: TGCGCCAGCAGCTTGTCAGGGGTCCAAAACATTCAGTACTTC

d_gene: TRBD1
v_gene: TRBV7-9
j_gene: TRBJ2-7
abundance: many
CDR3aa: CASSRLGDRSYEQYF
CDR3nt: TGTGCCAGCAGCCGACTTGGGGACAGGTCCTACGAGCAGTACTTC

d_gene: -
v_gene: TRBV5-6
j_gene: TRBJ2-3
abundance: few
CDR3aa: CASSLSPLSTDTQYF
CDR3nt: TGTGCCAGCAGCTTATCCCCCCTCAGCACAGATACGCAGTATTTT

d_gene: -
v_gene: TRBV27
j_gene: TRBJ2-7
abundance: many
CDR3aa: CASSLSEGRGYEQYF
CDR3nt: TGTGCCAGCAGTTTATCGGAGGGTCGTGGCTACGAGCAGTACTTC

d_gene: -
v_gene: TRBV4-2
j_gene: TRBJ2-7
abundance: -
CDR3aa: CASSQRLGAEYEQYF
CDR3nt: TGTGCCAGCAGCCAAAGACTGGGGGCTGAGTACGAGCAGTACTTC

d_gene: -
v_gene: TRBV9
j_gene: TRBJ2-3
abundance: few
CDR3aa: CASSVSGFGTDTQYF
CDR3nt: TGTGCCAGCAGCGTAAGCGGGTTCGGCACAGATACGCAGTATTTT

d_gene: -
v_gene: TRBV4-3
j_gene: TRBJ2-7
abundance: few
CDR3aa: CASSQGVAGLYEQYF
CDR3nt: TGCGCCAGCAGTCAAGGCGTGGCGGGACTCTACGAGCAGTACTTC

d_gene: -
v_gene: TRBV5-1
j_gene: TRBJ2-7
abundance: -
CDR3aa: CASSLGQQGTYEQYF
CDR3nt: TGCGCCAGCAGCTTGGGACAGCAAGGGACCTACGAGCAGTACTTC

d_gene: TRBD1
v_gene: TRBV25-1
j_gene: TRBJ1-1
abundance: -
CDR3aa: CASSEYRLQGRNTEAFF
CDR3nt: TGTGCCAGCAGTGAATACCGGTTACAGGGGAGGAACACTGAAGCTTTCTTT

d_gene: -
v_gene: TRBV27
j_gene: TRBJ1-5
abundance: -
CDR3aa: CASSRLGDNQPQHF
CDR3nt: TGTGCCAGCAGTCGCCTAGGGGACAATCAGCCCCAGCATTTT

d_gene: -
v_gene: TRBV24-1
j_gene: TRBJ2-6
abundance: few
CDR3aa: CATSDFGQGPSGANVLTF
CDR3nt: TGTGCCACCAGTGATTTCGGGCAGGGCCCCTCTGGGGCCAACGTCCTGACTTTC

d_gene: -
v_gene: TRBV6-2/TRBV6-3
j_gene: TRBJ2-7
abundance: -
CDR3aa: CASGQLRQYF
CDR3nt: TGTGCCAGCGGGCAATTGAGGCAGTACTTC

d_gene: -
v_gene: TRBV4-3
j_gene: TRBJ2-2
abundance: -
CDR3aa: CASSTLVRGETGELFF
CDR3nt: TGCGCCAGCAGCACGCTAGTCAGGGGAGAAACCGGGGAGCTGTTTTTT

d_gene: TRBD1
v_gene: TRBV6-2/TRBV6-3
j_gene: TRBJ2-5
abundance: -
CDR3aa: CASSSGQGGEETQYF
CDR3nt: TGTGCCAGCAGCTCGGGACAGGGAGGCGAAGAGACCCAGTACTTC

d_gene: -
v_gene: TRBV11-2
j_gene: TRBJ1-4
abundance: few
CDR3aa: CASSLSPSTNEKLFF
CDR3nt: TGTGCCAGCAGCTTATCCCCGTCTACTAATGAAAAACTGTTTTTT

d_gene: -
v_gene: TRBV28
j_gene: TRBJ1-2
abundance: -
CDR3aa: CASYPRPYGYTF
CDR3nt: TGTGCCAGTTACCCCAGACCCTATGGCTACACCTTC

d_gene: -
v_gene: TRBV27
j_gene: TRBJ2-7
abundance: -
CDR3aa: CASSLVAGNEQYF
CDR3nt: TGTGCCAGCAGTTTAGTCGCGGGGAACGAGCAGTACTTC

d_gene: -
v_gene: TRBV20-1
j_gene: TRBJ2-1
abundance: few
CDR3aa: CSARIPTSSYNEQFF
CDR3nt: TGCAGTGCTAGAATCCCGACGAGCTCCTACAATGAGCAGTTCTTC

d_gene: -
v_gene: TRBV7-9
j_gene: TRBJ2-5
abundance: few
CDR3aa: CASSIRTEQETQYF
CDR3nt: TGTGCCAGCAGCATCAGGACTGAACAAGAGACCCAGTACTTC

d_gene: TRBD1
v_gene: TRBV28
j_gene: TRBJ2-5
abundance: few
CDR3aa: CASSSPFNRDRVRQETQYF
CDR3nt: TGTGCCAGCAGTTCCCCCTTTAACCGGGACAGGGTACGCCAAGAGACCCAGTACTTC

d_gene: -
v_gene: TRBV7-9
j_gene: TRBJ2-1
abundance: -
CDR3aa: CASSSTDSNLYNEQFF
CDR3nt: TGTGCCAGCAGCTCCACGGACTCGAACCTATACAATGAGCAGTTCTTC

d_gene: TRBD1
v_gene: TRBV7-6
j_gene: TRBJ2-7
abundance: few
CDR3aa: CASSSGQGKDEQYF
CDR3nt: TGTGCCAGCAGCTCAGGACAGGGAAAGGACGAGCAGTACTTC

d_gene: -
v_gene: TRBV7-8
j_gene: TRBJ2-2
abundance: once
CDR3aa: CASSLGQFLNTGELFF
CDR3nt: TGTGCCAGCAGCTTAGGGCAGTTTTTGAACACCGGGGAGCTGTTTTTT

d_gene: TRBD2
v_gene: TRBV29-1
j_gene: TRBJ2-7
abundance: -
CDR3aa: CSVGARLSGRAGEQYF
CDR3nt: TGCAGCGTGGGGGCCCGGTTGAGCGGGAGGGCCGGAGAGCAGTACTTC

d_gene: -
v_gene: TRBV6-2/TRBV6-3
j_gene: TRBJ2-2
abundance: -
CDR3aa: CASSYGAAGELFF
CDR3nt: TGTGCCAGCAGTTATGGGGCGGCCGGGGAGCTGTTTTTT

d_gene: TRBD2
v_gene: TRBV20-1
j_gene: TRBJ2-1
abundance: -
CDR3aa: CSADSGRDNEQFF
CDR3nt: TGCAGTGCTGATAGCGGGAGGGACAATGAGCAGTTCTTC

d_gene: -
v_gene: TRBV28
j_gene: TRBJ2-1
abundance: many
CDR3aa: CASSPPAGEQFF
CDR3nt: TGTGCCAGCAGTCCCCCAGCCGGTGAGCAGTTCTTC

d_gene: -
v_gene: TRBV24-1
j_gene: TRBJ2-3
abundance: -
CDR3aa: CATSDFRAERDTQYF
CDR3nt: TGTGCCACCAGTGATTTCCGGGCCGAGCGAGATACGCAGTATTTT

d_gene: TRBD2
v_gene: TRBV7-6
j_gene: TRBJ2-3
abundance: many
CDR3aa: CASKRGGTDTQYF
CDR3nt: TGTGCCAGCAAACGGGGGGGCACAGATACGCAGTATTTT